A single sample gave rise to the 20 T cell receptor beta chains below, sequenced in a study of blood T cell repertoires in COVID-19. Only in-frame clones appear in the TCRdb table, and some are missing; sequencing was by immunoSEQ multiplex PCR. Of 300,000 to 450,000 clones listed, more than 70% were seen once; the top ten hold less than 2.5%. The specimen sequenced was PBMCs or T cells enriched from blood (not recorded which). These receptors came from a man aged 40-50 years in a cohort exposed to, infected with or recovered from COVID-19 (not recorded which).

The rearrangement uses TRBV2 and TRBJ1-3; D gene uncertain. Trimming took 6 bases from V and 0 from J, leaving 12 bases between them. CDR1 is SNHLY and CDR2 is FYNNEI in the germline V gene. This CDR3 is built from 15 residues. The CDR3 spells CASSLTYYSGNTIYF. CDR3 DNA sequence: TGTGCCAGCAGCCTGACCTACTACTCTGGAAACACCATATATTTT.

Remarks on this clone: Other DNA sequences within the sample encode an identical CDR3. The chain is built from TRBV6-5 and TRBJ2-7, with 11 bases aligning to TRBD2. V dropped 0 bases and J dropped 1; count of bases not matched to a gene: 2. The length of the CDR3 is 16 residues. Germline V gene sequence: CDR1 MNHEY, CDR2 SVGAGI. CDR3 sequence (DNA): TGTGCCAGCAGTTACTCCGGGACTAGCGGTTCCTACGAGCAGTACTTC. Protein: CASSYSGTSGSYEQYF.

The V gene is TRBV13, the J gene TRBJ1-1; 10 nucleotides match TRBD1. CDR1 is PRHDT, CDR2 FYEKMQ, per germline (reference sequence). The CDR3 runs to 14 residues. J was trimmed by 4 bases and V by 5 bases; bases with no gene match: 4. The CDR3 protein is CASSIGTGATEAFF. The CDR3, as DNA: TGTGCCAGCAGCATCGGGACAGGGGCCACTGAAGCTTTCTTT.

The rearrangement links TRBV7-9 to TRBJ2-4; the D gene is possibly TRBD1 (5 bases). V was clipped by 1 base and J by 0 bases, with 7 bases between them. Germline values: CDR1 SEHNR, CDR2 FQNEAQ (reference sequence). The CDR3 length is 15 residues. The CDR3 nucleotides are TGTGCCAGCAGCTTAGGACAGTTAGCCAAAAACATTCAGTACTTC. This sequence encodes CASSLGQLAKNIQYF.

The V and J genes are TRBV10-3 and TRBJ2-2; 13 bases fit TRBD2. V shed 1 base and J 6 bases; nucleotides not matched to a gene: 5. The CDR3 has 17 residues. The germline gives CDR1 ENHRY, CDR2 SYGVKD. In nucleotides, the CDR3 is TGTGCCATCAGTGAGTTACGACTAGCGGGAGGTGCCGGGGAGCTGTTTTTT. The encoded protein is CAISELRLAGGAGELFF.

The CDR3 DNA follows: TGTGCCAGCAGCTTATCATGGGCGAACACTGAAGCTTTCTTT. It yields the protein CASSLSWANTEAFF. This chain connects TRBV11-1 to TRBJ1-1; D not resolved. Germline values: CDR1 SGHAT, CDR2 FQDESV (reference sequence). V was clipped by 2 bases and J by 1 base, with 8 bases between them. The CDR3 is 14 residues long.

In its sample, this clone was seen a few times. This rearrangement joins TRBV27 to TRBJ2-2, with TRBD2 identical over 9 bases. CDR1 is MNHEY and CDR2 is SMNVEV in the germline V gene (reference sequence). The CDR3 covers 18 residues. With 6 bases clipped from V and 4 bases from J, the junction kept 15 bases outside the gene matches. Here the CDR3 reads CASRIRGGGATGTGELFF. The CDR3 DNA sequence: TGTGCCAGCAGGATCCGCGGGGGGGGCGCCACGGGCACCGGGGAGCTGTTTTTT.

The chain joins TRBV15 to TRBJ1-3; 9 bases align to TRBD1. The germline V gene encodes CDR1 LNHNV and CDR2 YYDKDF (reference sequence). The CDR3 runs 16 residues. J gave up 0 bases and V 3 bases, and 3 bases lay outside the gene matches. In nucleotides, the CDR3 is TGTGCCACCAGCAGCAGACAGGGGGGCTCTGGAAACACCATATATTTT. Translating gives CATSSRQGGSGNTIYF.

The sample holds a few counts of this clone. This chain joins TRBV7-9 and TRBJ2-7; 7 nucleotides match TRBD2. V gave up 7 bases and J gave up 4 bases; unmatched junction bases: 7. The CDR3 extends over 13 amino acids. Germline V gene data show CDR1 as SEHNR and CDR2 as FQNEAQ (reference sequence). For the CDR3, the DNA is TGTGCCAGCAACCCCGCCGGGGGGTACGAGCAGTACTTC. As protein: CASNPAGGYEQYF. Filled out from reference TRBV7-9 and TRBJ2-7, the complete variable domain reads DTGVSQNPRHKITKRGQNVTFRCDPISEHNRLYWYRQTLGQGPEFLTYFQNEAQLEKSRLLSDRFSAERPKGSFSTLEIQRTEQGDSAMYLCASNPAGGYEQYFGPGTRLTVT.

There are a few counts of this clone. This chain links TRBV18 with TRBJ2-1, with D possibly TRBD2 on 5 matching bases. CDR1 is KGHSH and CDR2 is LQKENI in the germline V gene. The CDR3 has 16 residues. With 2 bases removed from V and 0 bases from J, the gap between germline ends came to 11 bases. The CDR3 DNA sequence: TGTGCCAGCTCACCAATAGCGCTTAGCTCCTACAATGAGCAGTTCTTC. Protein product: CASSPIALSSYNEQFF.

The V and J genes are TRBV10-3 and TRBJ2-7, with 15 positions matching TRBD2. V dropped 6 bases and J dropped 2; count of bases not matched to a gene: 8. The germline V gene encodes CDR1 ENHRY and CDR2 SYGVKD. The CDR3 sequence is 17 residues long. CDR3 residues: CAIRGLAGGSDAYEQYF. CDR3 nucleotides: TGTGCCATCAGGGGACTAGCGGGAGGTTCTGATGCCTACGAGCAGTACTTC.

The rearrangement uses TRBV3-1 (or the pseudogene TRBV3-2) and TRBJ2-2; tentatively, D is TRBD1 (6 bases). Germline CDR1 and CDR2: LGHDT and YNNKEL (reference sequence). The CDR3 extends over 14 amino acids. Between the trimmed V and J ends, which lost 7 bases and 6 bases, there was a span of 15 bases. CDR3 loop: CASTPRGRAGELFF. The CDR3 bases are TGTGCCAGCACCCCCAGGGGTCGCGCCGGGGAGCTGTTTTTT.

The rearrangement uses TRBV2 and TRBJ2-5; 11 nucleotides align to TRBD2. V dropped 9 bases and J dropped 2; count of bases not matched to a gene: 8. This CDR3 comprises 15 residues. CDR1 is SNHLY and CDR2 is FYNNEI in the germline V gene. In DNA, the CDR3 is TGTGCCAGGACAGGACTAGCGGGTATACAAGAGACCCAGTACTTC. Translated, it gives CARTGLAGIQETQYF.

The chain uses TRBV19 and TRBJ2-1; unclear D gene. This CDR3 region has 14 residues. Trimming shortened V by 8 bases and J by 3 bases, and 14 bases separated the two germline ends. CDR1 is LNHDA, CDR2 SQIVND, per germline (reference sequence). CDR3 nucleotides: TGTGCCAGTCGTGGAGTTGGAAACTACAATGAGCAGTTCTTC. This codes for CASRGVGNYNEQFF.

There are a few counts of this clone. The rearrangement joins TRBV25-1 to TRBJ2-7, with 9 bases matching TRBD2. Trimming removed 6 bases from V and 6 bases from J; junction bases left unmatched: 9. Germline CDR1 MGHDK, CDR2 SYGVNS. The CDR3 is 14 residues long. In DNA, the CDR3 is TGTGCCAGCAGGCTGGGGACTAGCTCTCGCGAGCAGTACTTC. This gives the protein CASRLGTSSREQYF.

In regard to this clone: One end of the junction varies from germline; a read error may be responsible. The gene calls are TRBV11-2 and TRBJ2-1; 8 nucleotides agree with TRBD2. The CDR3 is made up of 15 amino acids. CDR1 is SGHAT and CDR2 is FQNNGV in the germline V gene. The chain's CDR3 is CASSPEREYNYFQIF. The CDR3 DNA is TGTGCCAGCAGCCCTGAGCGGGAGTACAACTACTTTCAGATCTTC.

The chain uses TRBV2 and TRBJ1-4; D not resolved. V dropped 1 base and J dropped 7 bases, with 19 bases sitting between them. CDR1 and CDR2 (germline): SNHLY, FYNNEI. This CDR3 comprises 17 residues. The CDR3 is CASSEGTFEGLSEKLFF. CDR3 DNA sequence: TGTGCCAGCAGTGAAGGCACGTTTGAGGGCCTGAGTGAAAAACTGTTTTTT.

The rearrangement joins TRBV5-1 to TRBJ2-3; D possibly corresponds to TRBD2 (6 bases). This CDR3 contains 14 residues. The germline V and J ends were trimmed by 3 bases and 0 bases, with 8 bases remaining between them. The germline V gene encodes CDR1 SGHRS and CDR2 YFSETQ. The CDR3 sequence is CASSSGTSTDTQYF. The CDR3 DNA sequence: TGCGCCAGCAGCTCCGGGACTAGCACAGATACGCAGTATTTT. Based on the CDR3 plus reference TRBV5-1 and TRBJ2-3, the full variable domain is KAGVTQTPRYLIKTRGQQVTLSCSPISGHRSVSWYQQTPGQGLQFLFEYFSETQRNKGNFPGRFSGRQFSNSRSEMNVSTLELGDSALYLCASSSGTSTDTQYFGPGTRLTVL.

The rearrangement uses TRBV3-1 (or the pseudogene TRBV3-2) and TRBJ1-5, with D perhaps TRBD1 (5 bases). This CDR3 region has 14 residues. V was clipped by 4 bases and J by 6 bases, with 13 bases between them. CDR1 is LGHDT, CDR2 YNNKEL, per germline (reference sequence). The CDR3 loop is CASSPFAGTQPQHF. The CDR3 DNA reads TGTGCCAGCAGCCCTTTTGCGGGGACTCAGCCCCAGCATTTT.

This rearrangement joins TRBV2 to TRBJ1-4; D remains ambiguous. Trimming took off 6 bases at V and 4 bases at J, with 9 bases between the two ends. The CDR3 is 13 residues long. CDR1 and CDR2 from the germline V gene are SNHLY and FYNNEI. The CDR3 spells CASSDNGNEKLFF. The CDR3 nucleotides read TGTGCCAGCAGCGACAATGGTAATGAAAAACTGTTTTTT.